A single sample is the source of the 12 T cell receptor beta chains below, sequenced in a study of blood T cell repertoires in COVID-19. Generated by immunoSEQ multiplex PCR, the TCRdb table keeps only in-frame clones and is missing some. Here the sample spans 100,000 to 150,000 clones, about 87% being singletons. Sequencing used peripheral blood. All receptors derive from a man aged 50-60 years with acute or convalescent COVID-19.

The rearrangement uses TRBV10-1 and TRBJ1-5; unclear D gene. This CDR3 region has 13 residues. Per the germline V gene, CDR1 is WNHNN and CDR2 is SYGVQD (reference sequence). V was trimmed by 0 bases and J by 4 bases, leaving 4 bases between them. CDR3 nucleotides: TGCGCCAGCAGTGAGTCGAGGAATCAGCCCCAGCATTTT. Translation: CASSESRNQPQHF.

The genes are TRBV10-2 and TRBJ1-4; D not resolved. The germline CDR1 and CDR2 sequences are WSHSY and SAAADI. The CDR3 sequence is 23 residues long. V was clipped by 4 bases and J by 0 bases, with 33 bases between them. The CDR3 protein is CASSVSQSWSVGAPGATNEKLFF. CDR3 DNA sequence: TGCGCCAGCAGTGTGTCCCAGAGCTGGTCAGTGGGAGCTCCAGGTGCAACTAATGAAAAACTGTTTTTT.

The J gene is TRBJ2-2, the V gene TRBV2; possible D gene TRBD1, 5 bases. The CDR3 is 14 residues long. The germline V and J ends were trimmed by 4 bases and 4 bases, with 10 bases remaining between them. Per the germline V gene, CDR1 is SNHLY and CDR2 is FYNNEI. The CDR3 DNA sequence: TGTGCCAGCAGTGTAAGGGGTTTCACCGGGGAGCTGTTTTTT. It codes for CASSVRGFTGELFF.

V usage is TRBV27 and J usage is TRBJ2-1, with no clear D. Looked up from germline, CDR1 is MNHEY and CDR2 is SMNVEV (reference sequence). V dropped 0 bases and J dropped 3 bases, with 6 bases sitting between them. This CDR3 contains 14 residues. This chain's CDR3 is CASSLSGRYNEQFF. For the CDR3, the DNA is TGTGCCAGCAGTTTATCGGGCCGCTACAATGAGCAGTTCTTC.

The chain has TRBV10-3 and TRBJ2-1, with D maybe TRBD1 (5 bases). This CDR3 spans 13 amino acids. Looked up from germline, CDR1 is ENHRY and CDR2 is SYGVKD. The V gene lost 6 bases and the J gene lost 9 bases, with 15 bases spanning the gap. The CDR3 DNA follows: TGTGCCATCAGGATCGAGGCAGGGCGTGAGCAGTTCTTC. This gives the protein CAIRIEAGREQFF.

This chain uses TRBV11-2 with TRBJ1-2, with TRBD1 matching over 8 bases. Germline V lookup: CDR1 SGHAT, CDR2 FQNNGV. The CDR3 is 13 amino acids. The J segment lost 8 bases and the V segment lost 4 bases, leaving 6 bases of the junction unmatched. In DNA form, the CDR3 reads TGTGCCAGCAGCTCAAACCGGGACAGGGGCTACACCTTC. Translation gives CASSSNRDRGYTF.

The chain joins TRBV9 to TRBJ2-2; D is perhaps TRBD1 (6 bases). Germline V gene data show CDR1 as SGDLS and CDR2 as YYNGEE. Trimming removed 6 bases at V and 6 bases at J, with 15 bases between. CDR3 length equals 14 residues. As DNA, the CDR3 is TGTGCCAGCAATACGGACAGAAGGGCCGGGGAGCTGTTTTTT. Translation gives CASNTDRRAGELFF.

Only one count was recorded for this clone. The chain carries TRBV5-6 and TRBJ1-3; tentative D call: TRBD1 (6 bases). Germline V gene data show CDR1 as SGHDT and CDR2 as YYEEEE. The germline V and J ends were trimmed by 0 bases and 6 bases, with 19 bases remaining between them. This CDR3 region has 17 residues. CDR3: CASSLGYGQGRENTIYF. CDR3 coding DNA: TGTGCCAGCAGCTTGGGATACGGCCAGGGGAGGGAAAACACCATATATTTT.

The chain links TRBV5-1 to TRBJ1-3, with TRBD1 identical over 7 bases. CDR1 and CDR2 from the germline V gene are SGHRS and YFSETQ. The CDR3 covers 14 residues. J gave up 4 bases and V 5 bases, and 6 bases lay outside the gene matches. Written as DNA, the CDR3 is TGCGCCAGCAGGTTAGGGACAGCCGGAAACACCATATATTTT. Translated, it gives CASRLGTAGNTIYF.

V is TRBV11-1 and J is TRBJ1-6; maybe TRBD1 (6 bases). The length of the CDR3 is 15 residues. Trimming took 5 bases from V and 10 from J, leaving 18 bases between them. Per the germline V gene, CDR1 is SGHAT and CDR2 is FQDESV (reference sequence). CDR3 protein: CASSTGQIVGSPLHF. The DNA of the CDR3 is TGTGCCAGCAGCACCGGACAGATAGTCGGGTCACCCCTCCACTTT.

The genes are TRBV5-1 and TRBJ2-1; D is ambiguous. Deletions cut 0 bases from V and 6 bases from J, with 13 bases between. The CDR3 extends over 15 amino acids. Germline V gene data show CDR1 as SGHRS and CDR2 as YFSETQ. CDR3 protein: CASSLGLLLSNEQFF. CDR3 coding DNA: TGCGCCAGCAGCTTGGGGCTCCTTCTCAGCAATGAGCAGTTCTTC. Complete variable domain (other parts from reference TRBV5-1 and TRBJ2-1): KAGVTQTPRYLIKTRGQQVTLSCSPISGHRSVSWYQQTPGQGLQFLFEYFSETQRNKGNFPGRFSGRQFSNSRSEMNVSTLELGDSALYLCASSLGLLLSNEQFFGPGTRLTVL.

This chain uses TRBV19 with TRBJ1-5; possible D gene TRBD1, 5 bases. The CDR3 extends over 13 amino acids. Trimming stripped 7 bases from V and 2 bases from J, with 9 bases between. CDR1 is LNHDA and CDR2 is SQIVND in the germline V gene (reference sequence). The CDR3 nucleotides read TGTGCCAGTATGTCGGGGGGCAATCAGCCCCAGCATTTT. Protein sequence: CASMSGGNQPQHF.